The following is a TCR beta chain sequence with its context. This sample was taken from a study of blood T cell repertoires in COVID-19. From germline, CDR1 is LNHDA and CDR2 SQIVND (reference sequence). The CDR3 length is 16 residues. Unmatched junction bases numbered 5, after V lost 4 bases and J lost 2 bases. Per the original methods: Amplification with reference gene primers provided the estimates of nucleated cell counts. Generated by immunoSEQ multiplex PCR, the TCRdb table keeps only in-frame clones and is missing some. That table is the source of V, J and clone size, and D and trimming were worked out from the DNA. The sample records approximately 270,000 clones, 91% being singletons. Everyone who took part was roughly 18 to 89 years old, and they came from about two dozen US areas.

The sequenced sample was PBMCs or T cells enriched from blood (not recorded which). The rearrangement joins TRBV19 to TRBJ2-7; 13 bases match TRBD2. This TCR derives from a human donor in a cohort exposed to, infected with or recovered from COVID-19 (not recorded which). The donor label of this sample is uncertain. The CDR3 bases are TGTGCCAGTAGTACTCGACTAGCGGGGGGCACCTACGAGCAGTACTTC. Translation: CASSTRLAGGTYEQYF.